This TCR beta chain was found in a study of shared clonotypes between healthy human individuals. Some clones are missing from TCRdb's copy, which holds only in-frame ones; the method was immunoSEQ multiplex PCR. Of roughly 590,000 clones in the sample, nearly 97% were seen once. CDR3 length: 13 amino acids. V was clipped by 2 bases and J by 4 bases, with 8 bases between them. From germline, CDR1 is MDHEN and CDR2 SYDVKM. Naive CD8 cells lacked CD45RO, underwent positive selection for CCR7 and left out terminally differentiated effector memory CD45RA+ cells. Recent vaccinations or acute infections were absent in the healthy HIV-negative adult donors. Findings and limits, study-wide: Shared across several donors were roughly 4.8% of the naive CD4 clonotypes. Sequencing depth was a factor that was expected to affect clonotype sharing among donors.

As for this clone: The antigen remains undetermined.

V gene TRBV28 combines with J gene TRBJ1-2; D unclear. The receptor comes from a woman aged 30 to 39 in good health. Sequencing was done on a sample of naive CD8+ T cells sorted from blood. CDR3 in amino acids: CASSLGSAYGYTF. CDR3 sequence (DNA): TGTGCCAGCAGTTTAGGGTCAGCCTATGGCTACACCTTC.